The 9 T cell receptor beta chains below all came from one sample that was sequenced in a study of T-cell memory formation after mild COVID-19 (TCRdb year 2021). Library preparation employed 5' RACE. Instrument used: Illumina NovaSeq 6000. TCRdb ran its own pipeline on the public reads, namely fastp trimming at Q25 and MiXCR clone calling, and kept in-frame beta chains. Each CDR3 protein gets just one entry, which takes the most common genes and DNA from the rows behind it. Counted in this sample were around 200,000 distinct CDR3 sequences; just over 9.5% of them appeared once. Approximately 3.3% of the sample is taken by the ten largest. Sample: PBMCs or a T cell subset sorted from them (not recorded which). The receptors here all came from a young man who had mild COVID-19 (a few samples of this study predate the infection). The sample titles of this study are shuffled in the database, so cell type and time point are left out; the donor was told from shared clones.

This clonotype was picked up many times. The chain has TRBV7-9 and TRBJ1-3; tentative D call: TRBD1 (5 bases). The V gene's germline CDR1 is SEHNR and CDR2 FQNEAQ (reference sequence). CDR3 length: 15 residues. V was clipped by 5 bases and J by 0 bases, with 11 bases between them. The CDR3 is CASSVGTTSGNTIYF. The CDR3, as DNA: TGTGCCAGCAGCGTTGGGACCACCTCTGGAAACACCATATATTTT.

The rearrangement joins TRBV6-1 to TRBJ1-2; perhaps TRBD1 as D (5 bases). The CDR3 consists of 16 residues. The V end was cut by 4 bases, the J end by 7 bases, with 22 bases between. Germline V CDR1 and CDR2: MNHNS, SASEGT. Here the CDR3 reads CASSGKFPVGTGGYTF. In DNA, the CDR3 is TGTGCCAGCAGTGGAAAATTCCCCGTTGGGACGGGTGGCTACACCTTC.

In its sample, this clonotype was seen a few times. V usage is TRBV6-5 and J usage is TRBJ2-5; 9 nucleotides agree with TRBD2. This CDR3 is built from 14 residues. Germline V gene data show CDR1 as MNHEY and CDR2 as SVGAGI. J lost 3 bases, V lost 5 bases, and 4 bases had no gene match. CDR3 protein: CASSTRLAEETQYF. CDR3 DNA sequence: TGTGCCAGCAGTACCAGACTAGCGGAAGAGACCCAGTACTTC.

V gene TRBV20-1 combines with J gene TRBJ2-6; D unclear. V was clipped by 7 bases and J by 2 bases, with 15 bases between them. The CDR3 has 15 amino acids. Germline lookup yields CDR1 DFQATT and CDR2 SNEGSKA (reference sequence). In DNA, the CDR3 is TGCAGTGTACAGAGATCAGGTGCTGGGGCCAACGTCCTGACTTTC. Translating gives CSVQRSGAGANVLTF.

The table lists this clonotype with a few counts. The rearrangement joins TRBV6-5 to TRBJ2-7, with 8 bases matching TRBD1. The CDR3 is 14 amino acids. CDR1 MNHEY and CDR2 SVGAGI come from the germline V gene. Trimming cost V 8 bases and J 2 bases; bases outside gene matches: 8. CDR3 in amino acids: CASGTQGVAYEQYF. The CDR3 DNA sequence: TGTGCCAGCGGGACACAGGGGGTCGCCTACGAGCAGTACTTC.

Only a few counts were recorded for this clonotype. The V and J genes are TRBV7-3 and TRBJ2-6, with D perhaps matching TRBD2 (5 bases). The CDR3 extends over 17 amino acids. V shed 3 bases and J shed 0 bases, with 12 bases lying between them. Germline V gives CDR1 SGHTA, CDR2 FQGTGA. Written as DNA, the CDR3 is TGTGCCAGCAGCTTGAACAGCGGAATCTCTGGGGCCAACGTCCTGACTTTC. Its protein is CASSLNSGISGANVLTF.

V is TRBV20-1 and J is TRBJ2-3, with D possibly matching TRBD2 (6 bases). The V gene lost 0 bases and the J gene lost 4 bases, with 8 bases spanning the gap. There are 13 residues in the CDR3. Germline V gene lookup returns CDR1 DFQATT and CDR2 SNEGSKA (reference sequence). This CDR3 is CSARETGADTQYF. The CDR3 nucleotides are TGCAGTGCTAGAGAAACGGGGGCAGATACGCAGTATTTT.

This clonotype was seen a few times. This chain uses TRBV7-9 with TRBJ1-1, with D perhaps TRBD1 (5 bases). V lost 5 bases, J lost 8 bases, and 18 bases lay in between. Germline CDR1 and CDR2: SEHNR and FQNEAQ (reference sequence). The CDR3 spans 14 residues. The CDR3 sequence: CASSPPRQGAEAFF. CDR3 nucleotides: TGTGCCAGCAGCCCTCCCCGGCAGGGAGCCGAAGCTTTCTTT.

This clonotype was found many times. The V and J genes are TRBV7-2 and TRBJ2-5, with D perhaps given as TRBD1 or TRBD2 (5 bases each). Per the germline V gene, CDR1 is SGHTA and CDR2 is FQGNSA. V dropped 5 bases and J dropped 1 base, with 8 bases sitting between them. The CDR3 totals 13 residues. The CDR3: CASSRDGQETQYF. The CDR3 DNA sequence: TGTGCCAGCAGCCGGGACGGCCAAGAGACCCAGTACTTC.